These 26 T cell receptor beta chains share one sample of origin, sequenced in a study of CD8 T cells in Susac syndrome. Reverse transcription used about 0.45 to 1 ug RNA and random hexamers. TCRdb re-called the immunoSEQ multiplex PCR reads through MiXCR, storing one row per CDR3 protein. The sample lists about 250,000 distinct CDR3 sequences, around 93% occurring once. The source material was CD4+ T cells from PBMCs. The source is a human donor with multiple sclerosis.

The V gene is TRBV4-1, the J gene TRBJ2-2; 10 positions agree with TRBD1. Germline assignment: CDR1 MGHRA and CDR2 YSYEKL. This CDR3 has 16 amino acids. V lost 3 bases, J lost 3 bases, and 4 bases stayed unmatched. Here the CDR3 reads CASSHRQGADTGELFF. CDR3 in DNA: TGCGCCAGCAGCCATCGACAGGGGGCAGACACCGGGGAGCTGTTTTTT.

This clonotype turned up a few times. The chain recombines TRBV6-1 with TRBJ1-5; 9 bases map to TRBD1. CDR3 length: 13 residues. CDR1 and CDR2 from the germline V gene are MNHNS and SASEGT. V was clipped by 6 bases and J by 5 bases; unmatched bases: 2. CDR3 coding DNA: TGTGCCAGCAGGGGACAGGGCTATCAGCCCCAGCATTTT. Translated, it gives CASRGQGYQPQHF.

This sequence joins TRBV7-9 and TRBJ1-2, with a weak D call TRBD1 (5 bases). The CDR3 contains 13 residues. Germline V gene sequence: CDR1 SEHNR, CDR2 FQNEAQ (reference sequence). Between the trimmed V and J ends, which lost 4 bases and 8 bases, there was a span of 14 bases. Written as DNA, the CDR3 is TGTGCCAGCAGCTGGGACGCCTCCTACGGCTACACCTTC. Translating gives CASSWDASYGYTF.

This clonotype was recorded a few times. The chain has TRBV18 and TRBJ2-7; TRBD1 is a possible D gene (7 bases). CDR1 is KGHSH and CDR2 is LQKENI in the germline V gene. The CDR3 runs to 13 residues. Trimming removed 3 bases at V and 3 bases at J, with 9 bases between. The CDR3 loop is CASSPQGGYEQYF. The CDR3 DNA is TGTGCCAGCTCACCGCAGGGGGGCTACGAGCAGTACTTC.

The chain combines TRBV9 with TRBJ2-1; 7 nucleotides agree with TRBD2. The V gene end was trimmed by 7 bases and the J gene end by 8 bases; junction bases not matched to a gene: 3. CDR1 and CDR2 from the germline V gene are SGDLS and YYNGEE. The CDR3 is 11 residues long. The chain's CDR3 is CASSAGDEQFF. The CDR3 DNA reads TGTGCCAGCTCCGCGGGGGATGAGCAGTTCTTC. Full variable domain (outside the CDR3, taken from reference TRBV9 and TRBJ2-1): DSGVTQTPKHLITATGQRVTLRCSPRSGDLSVYWYQQSLDQGLQFLIQYYNGEERAKGNILERFSAQQFPDLHSELNLSSLELGDSALYFCASSAGDEQFFGPGTRLTVL.

J is TRBJ2-2 and V is TRBV12-3 or TRBV12-4; D is possibly TRBD2 (6 bases). Trimming cost V 2 bases and J 5 bases, with 12 bases left between them. The CDR3 loop spans 15 amino acids. The CDR3 region is CASSLLGGRTGELFF. CDR3 nucleotides: TGTGCCAGCAGTTTATTGGGGGGTCGGACCGGGGAGCTGTTTTTT.

This chain links TRBV27 with TRBJ2-3; D may be TRBD1 (5 bases). Germline V gene lookup returns CDR1 MNHEY and CDR2 SMNVEV (reference sequence). V lost 8 bases and J lost 0, with 15 bases in between. The CDR3 extends over 15 amino acids. CDR3 sequence: CASARQGFSTDTQYF. The CDR3 nucleotides read TGTGCCAGCGCACGGCAGGGATTTAGCACAGATACGCAGTATTTT.

This sequence joins TRBV5-1 and TRBJ2-5; tentatively, D is TRBD1 (6 bases). The V gene lost 2 bases and the J gene lost 1 base, with 12 bases spanning the gap. CDR1 and CDR2 from the germline V gene are SGHRS and YFSETQ. This CDR3 contains 15 residues. The chain's CDR3 is CASSLQGTSQETQYF. The CDR3 bases are TGCGCCAGCAGCTTACAGGGAACGAGCCAAGAGACCCAGTACTTC.

V is TRBV24-1 and J is TRBJ1-5; D remains unclear. The CDR3 consists of 14 residues. Germline V gene lookup returns CDR1 KGHDR and CDR2 SFDVKD. Trimming removed 9 bases from V and 2 bases from J, with 13 bases in between. The CDR3 protein is CATSPRGGNQPQHF. The CDR3 DNA reads TGTGCCACCTCTCCCCGGGGTGGCAATCAGCCCCAGCATTTT.

The chain uses TRBV4-1 and TRBJ1-4; D perhaps matches TRBD1 (5 bases). V was clipped by 4 bases and J by 8 bases, with 20 bases between them. Germline V lookup: CDR1 MGHRA, CDR2 YSYEKL. The CDR3 totals 16 residues. The CDR3 DNA sequence: TGCGCCAGCAGCCTCATGGGGGGGTGGAGGGGCGAAAAACTGTTTTTT. Encoded protein: CASSLMGGWRGEKLFF.

CDR3 sequence reads: CASSADTGQGYGYTF. For the CDR3, the DNA is TGTGCCAGCAGCGCGGACACCGGACAGGGCTACGGCTACACCTTC. The V gene is TRBV7-8, the J gene TRBJ1-2, with 8 bases identical to TRBD1. Germline V gene sequence: CDR1 SGHVS, CDR2 FQNEAQ. The CDR3 has 15 amino acids. V shed 5 bases, J shed 8 bases, and the junction held 13 bases outside the gene matches.

V is TRBV6-6 and J is TRBJ2-7; TRBD1 matches 9 bases. V gave up 2 bases and J gave up 5 bases; unmatched junction bases: 4. Germline CDR1 and CDR2: MNHNY and SVGAGI (reference sequence). The length of the CDR3 is 14 residues. The DNA for the CDR3 is TGTGCCAGCAGTTACCGGGACAGGGACCACGAGCAGTACTTC. This gives the protein CASSYRDRDHEQYF.

The chain recombines TRBV11-2 with TRBJ2-1; 7 bases are shared with TRBD2. V lost 5 bases and J lost 0; bases outside the gene matches: 1. CDR1 and CDR2 (germline): SGHAT, FQNNGV. The CDR3 spans 14 residues. CDR3 in DNA: TGTGCCAGCAGCCGCGGGAGCTCCTACAATGAGCAGTTCTTC. Residues: CASSRGSSYNEQFF.

CDR3 in amino acids: CASSPRPSSFGELFF. Written as DNA, the CDR3 is TGTGCCAGCAGTCCAAGACCTAGTTCCTTCGGGGAGCTGTTTTTT. V gene TRBV2 combines with J gene TRBJ2-2; the D is unclear. Germline V gene sequence: CDR1 SNHLY, CDR2 FYNNEI. Deletions cut 5 bases from V and 7 bases from J, with 17 bases between. The CDR3 is 15 amino acids.

The V call is TRBV7-8, the J call TRBJ2-1; 8 bases line up with TRBD2. CDR3 size: 16 residues. With 5 bases clipped from V and 3 bases from J, the junction kept 9 bases outside the gene matches. Germline V gene data show CDR1 as SGHVS and CDR2 as FQNEAQ. CDR3 nucleotides: TGTGCCAGCAGCCCCTTACGGGGGGGCGTCTACAATGAGCAGTTCTTC. It yields the protein CASSPLRGGVYNEQFF.

The V call is TRBV10-3, the J call TRBJ2-1; D is undetermined. CDR3 length: 13 amino acids. The germline gives CDR1 ENHRY, CDR2 SYGVKD. V lost 6 bases and J lost 7, with 13 bases in between. The CDR3 sequence: CAISRTDGNEQFF. DNA of the CDR3: TGTGCCATCAGCAGGACCGACGGAAATGAGCAGTTCTTC.

The chain recombines TRBV2 with TRBJ2-7; 11 bases align to TRBD2. The CDR3 is 15 amino acids. V shed 5 bases, J shed 2 bases, and the junction held 5 bases outside the gene matches. CDR1 and CDR2 (germline): SNHLY, FYNNEI. CDR3 DNA sequence: TGTGCCAGCAGTCTACTAGCGGGAGCCACCTACGAGCAGTACGTC. This sequence encodes CASSLLAGATYEQYV.

The rearrangement uses TRBV30 and TRBJ1-1, with a tentative D call TRBD1 (5 bases). CDR3 length equals 14 residues. Deletions cut 0 bases from V and 4 bases from J, with 12 bases between. From germline, CDR1 is GTSNPN and CDR2 SVGIG (reference sequence). CDR3 protein: CAWSVGWGGTEAFF. For the CDR3, the DNA is TGTGCCTGGAGTGTTGGCTGGGGCGGCACTGAAGCTTTCTTT.

This chain connects TRBV7-8 to TRBJ1-2, with 9 positions matching TRBD1. CDR1 SGHVS and CDR2 FQNEAQ come from the germline V gene. With 5 bases clipped from V and 5 bases from J, the junction kept 6 bases outside the gene matches. The CDR3 length is 14 residues. CDR3: CASSRTGEGYGYTF. Here the CDR3 DNA reads TGTGCCAGCAGCCGGACAGGGGAAGGGTATGGCTACACCTTC.

This chain links TRBV27 with TRBJ2-1; 14 positions agree with TRBD2. Trimming removed 5 bases from V and 10 bases from J; junction bases left unmatched: 10. This CDR3 is 16 amino acids long. CDR1 and CDR2 from the germline V gene are MNHEY and SMNVEV (reference sequence). CDR3 bases: TGTGCCAGCAGTCCAAGACTAGCGGGAGGGCCTAGGGAGCAGTTCTTC. Translating it yields CASSPRLAGGPREQFF.

The chain is built from TRBV18 and TRBJ1-2; a weak D match, TRBD1 (5 bases). The CDR3 runs 15 residues. V lost 3 bases and J 3 bases, leaving 14 bases between the germline ends. CDR1 and CDR2 (germline): KGHSH, LQKENI. In nucleotides, the CDR3 is TGTGCCAGCTCACCCAGTGGGGGGACGGACTATGGCTACACCTTC. Its protein is CASSPSGGTDYGYTF.

The CDR3 nucleotides are TGTGCCAGCAGCGCTGTTGGCGGAAGAGACAATGAGCAGTTCTTC. Encoded protein: CASSAVGGRDNEQFF. This rearrangement joins TRBV7-9 to TRBJ2-1; D is uncertain. The ends were cut back, 5 bases at V and 5 bases at J, with 16 bases in the middle. CDR1 is SEHNR and CDR2 is FQNEAQ in the germline V gene (reference sequence). This CDR3 has 15 residues.

The chain links TRBV29-1 to TRBJ1-1; D remains unclear. CDR3 length: 11 amino acids. Per germline, CDR1 SQVTM and CDR2 ANQGSEA. With 3 bases removed from V and 7 bases from J, the gap between germline ends came to 9 bases. CDR3 in amino acids: CSVESGFEAFF. In DNA form, the CDR3 reads TGCAGCGTTGAGAGCGGGTTTGAAGCTTTCTTT. Filled out from reference TRBV29-1 and TRBJ1-1, the complete variable domain reads SAVISQKPSRDICQRGTSLTIQCQVDSQVTMMFWYRQQPGQSLTLIATANQGSEATYESGFVIDKFPISRPNLTFSTLTVSNMSPEDSSIYLCSVESGFEAFFGQGTRLTVV.

This rearrangement joins TRBV10-3 to TRBJ1-1; D not certain. V shed 2 bases and J shed 7 bases, with 11 bases lying between them. The germline V gene has CDR1 ENHRY and CDR2 SYGVKD. This CDR3 region has 13 residues. CDR3 protein: CAISERSSDEAFF. CDR3 in DNA: TGTGCCATCAGTGAGAGGAGCTCCGATGAAGCTTTCTTT.

The chain uses TRBV7-8 and TRBJ1-6; 10 bases are shared with TRBD1. With V trimmed by 2 bases and J by 8 bases, 3 bases remained unmatched. This CDR3 contains 15 residues. CDR1 is SGHVS and CDR2 is FQNEAQ in the germline V gene. The CDR3 protein is CASSLPGQGHSPLHF. The CDR3 DNA reads TGTGCCAGCAGCTTACCGGGACAGGGGCATTCACCCCTCCACTTT.

The chain has TRBV4-1 and TRBJ2-7, with D perhaps matching TRBD2 (6 bases). Between the trimmed V and J ends, which lost 1 base and 3 bases, there was a span of 13 bases. This CDR3 has 15 amino acids. Germline CDR1 MGHRA, CDR2 YSYEKL. The CDR3 bases are TGCGCCAGCAGCCAAGGGGACTCTCAGATCTACGAGCAGTACTTC. Its protein is CASSQGDSQIYEQYF.